One sample yielded the 18 T cell receptor beta chains listed below, sequenced in a study of identical twins. TCRdb redid the calling of the 5' RACE reads with MiXCR, one entry per CDR3 protein. Here the sample spans 500,000 to 550,000 distinct CDR3 sequences, about 20% being singletons. These same records also appear under a second study, on yellow fever vaccine responses in identical twins.

The sequenced sample consisted of CD4+ T cells sorted from blood. Receptor source: a woman aged 18-35 years in good health.

The chain carries TRBV28 and TRBJ2-3; TRBD2 is a possible D gene (5 bases). Trimming stripped 7 bases from V and 4 bases from J, with 12 bases between. In germline, CDR1 is MDHEN, CDR2 SYDVKM. This CDR3 spans 13 amino acids. The chain's CDR3 is CASTPDGADTQYF. CDR3 nucleotide sequence: TGTGCCAGCACTCCTGACGGGGCAGATACGCAGTATTTT.

The chain has TRBV6-4 and TRBJ2-7; D is unresolved. Trimming left V 5 bases short and J 2 bases short, with 16 bases between. The CDR3 spans 15 residues. Germline loops: CDR1 MRHNA, CDR2 SNTAGT. The CDR3 spells CASSRATNSPYEQYV. CDR3 bases: TGTGCCAGCAGTCGGGCCACAAACTCGCCCTACGAGCAGTACGTC.

The chain uses TRBV5-5 and TRBJ2-7; no clear D gene. V was cut by 0 bases and J by 7 bases, with 14 bases left in between. The length of the CDR3 is 14 residues. Germline values: CDR1 SGHKS, CDR2 YYEKEE (reference sequence). The chain's CDR3 is CASSLEPPFGEQYV. DNA for the CDR3: TGTGCCAGCAGCTTGGAACCCCCGTTTGGGGAGCAGTACGTC.

CDR3 in DNA: TGCGCCAGCAGCTCCGACAGGCCCGAAGAGACCCAGTACTTC. It codes for CASSSDRPEETQYF. The rearrangement uses TRBV5-1 and TRBJ2-5, with D perhaps TRBD1 (6 bases). The CDR3 extends over 14 amino acids. V lost 3 bases, J lost 3 bases, and 12 bases lay in between. Germline V CDR1 and CDR2: SGHRS, YFSETQ.

This sequence joins TRBV5-1 and TRBJ2-5; D not certain. Trimming shortened V by 4 bases and J by 5 bases, and 18 bases separated the two germline ends. Per germline, CDR1 SGHRS and CDR2 YFSETQ. This CDR3 region has 15 residues. CDR3 protein: CASSIQTALGETQYF. The CDR3 nucleotides are TGCGCCAGCAGCATACAGACGGCCCTGGGGGAGACCCAGTACTTC. Complete variable domain (other parts from reference TRBV5-1 and TRBJ2-5): KAGVTQTPRYLIKTRGQQVTLSCSPISGHRSVSWYQQTPGQGLQFLFEYFSETQRNKGNFPGRFSGRQFSNSRSEMNVSTLELGDSALYLCASSIQTALGETQYFGPGTRLLVL.

This clonotype occurred a few times. The rearrangement uses TRBV6-2 or TRBV6-3 and TRBJ1-3; unclear D gene. V lost 5 bases, J lost 3 bases, and 17 bases lay in between. Germline V gene sequence: CDR1 MNHEY, CDR2 SVGEGT. CDR3 length: 16 amino acids. The CDR3 protein is CASSVNIRGYGNTIYF. The CDR3 bases are TGTGCCAGCAGTGTAAACATCCGCGGATATGGAAACACCATATATTTT.

About this clonotype: This may be a read error, as it is one base from a much larger clone. The chain is built from TRBV4-1 and TRBJ2-5, with 8 positions matching TRBD2. This CDR3 contains 15 residues. Germline V CDR1 and CDR2: MGHRA, YSYEKL. Trimming removed 4 bases from V and 4 bases from J; junction bases left unmatched: 8. CDR3 sequence: CASSRGLAGIETQYF. CDR3 sequence (DNA): TGCGCCAGCAGCCGAGGGCTAGCGGGTATAGAGACCCAGTACTTC.

In this sample, this clonotype turned up a few times. The chain uses TRBV15 and TRBJ2-1, with a weak D call TRBD1 (5 bases). Germline V gives CDR1 LNHNV, CDR2 YYDKDF (reference sequence). The CDR3 is 16 amino acids. Trimming took off 0 bases at V and 6 bases at J, with 15 bases between the two ends. CDR3 amino acids: CATSREYRGGFNEQFF. DNA for the CDR3: TGTGCCACCAGCAGAGAGTATAGGGGTGGTTTCAATGAGCAGTTCTTC.

The chain carries TRBV7-9 and TRBJ2-3; TRBD2 is a possible D gene (6 bases). The ends were cut back, 3 bases at V and 2 bases at J, with 12 bases in the middle. CDR1 and CDR2 from the germline V gene are SEHNR and FQNEAQ (reference sequence). The CDR3 length is 15 residues. The chain's CDR3 is CASSFVLAATDTQYF. DNA for the CDR3: TGTGCCAGCAGCTTTGTGTTAGCGGCCACAGATACGCAGTATTTT. The whole variable domain, remainder taken from reference TRBV7-9 and TRBJ2-3, is DTGVSQNPRHKITKRGQNVTFRCDPISEHNRLYWYRQTLGQGPEFLTYFQNEAQLEKSRLLSDRFSAERPKGSFSTLEIQRTEQGDSAMYLCASSFVLAATDTQYFGPGTRLTVL.

The chain employs TRBV2 and TRBJ2-2, with a weak D call TRBD1 (5 bases). Deletions cut 9 bases from V and 0 bases from J, with 11 bases between. Germline V CDR1 and CDR2: SNHLY, FYNNEI. The CDR3 is 14 residues long. In DNA, the CDR3 is TGTGCCAGTAGGGGCGCGGCGAACACCGGGGAGCTGTTTTTT. As protein: CASRGAANTGELFF. Based on the CDR3 plus reference TRBV2 and TRBJ2-2, the full variable domain is EPEVTQTPSHQVTQMGQEVILRCVPISNHLYFYWYRQILGQKVEFLVSFYNNEISEKSEIFDDQFSVERPDGSNFTLKIRSTKLEDSAMYFCASRGAANTGELFFGEGSRLTVL.

This clonotype has more than one count but fewer than ten. This sequence joins TRBV4-1 and TRBJ2-5, with 7 bases matching TRBD2. V lost 2 bases, J lost 2 bases, and 5 bases stayed unmatched. Looked up from germline, CDR1 is MGHRA and CDR2 is YSYEKL. The CDR3 is 15 residues long. CDR3 sequence reads: CASSQKAGTQETQYF. CDR3 DNA sequence: TGCGCCAGCAGCCAAAAAGCGGGGACTCAAGAGACCCAGTACTTC.

This chain joins TRBV7-9 and TRBJ2-1; 11 positions agree with TRBD1. CDR1 is SEHNR, CDR2 FQNEAQ, per germline (reference sequence). Losses at the gene ends were 5 bases for V and 8 bases for J; bases not matched to a gene: 11. This CDR3 region has 16 residues. For the CDR3, the DNA is TGTGCCAGCAGCCTCGGACCCGGACAGGGGGCGGATGAGCAGTTCTTC. This translates into CASSLGPGQGADEQFF.

Only a few counts were recorded for this clonotype. The V call is TRBV11-2, the J call TRBJ2-1; 8 nucleotides line up with TRBD1. Germline lookup yields CDR1 SGHAT and CDR2 FQNNGV. Germline trimming cut 1 base from V and 3 bases from J; bases unmatched to any gene: 14. CDR3 length: 19 amino acids. The CDR3 spells CASSLGQGPQSFFYNEQFF. The CDR3 coding sequence is TGTGCCAGCAGCTTAGGACAGGGGCCGCAGAGCTTTTTCTACAATGAGCAGTTCTTC.

The chain employs TRBV20-1 and TRBJ1-2, with D tentatively TRBD1 (6 bases). CDR1 is DFQATT and CDR2 is SNEGSKA in the germline V gene (reference sequence). V lost 6 bases to trimming and J lost 7 bases, with 12 bases between them. There are 11 residues in the CDR3. In DNA, the CDR3 is TGCAGTGCGCAGGACAGTTTTGGCTACACCTTC. Protein sequence: CSAQDSFGYTF.

This clonotype was detected ten times or more. This chain links TRBV20-1 with TRBJ2-2; the match to TRBD2 covers 11 bases. CDR1 is DFQATT, CDR2 SNEGSKA, per germline (reference sequence). The CDR3 totals 15 residues. Losses at the gene ends were 1 base for V and 4 bases for J; bases not matched to a gene: 2. Here the CDR3 DNA reads TGCAGTGCTAGAGCCGGGACTAGCGGCACCGGGGAGCTGTTTTTT. This codes for CSARAGTSGTGELFF.

This clonotype was counted a few times. The V gene is TRBV10-2, the J gene TRBJ1-5; D remains unclear. The germline V and J ends were trimmed by 0 bases and 5 bases, with 14 bases remaining between them. The CDR3 sequence is 16 residues long. Germline values: CDR1 WSHSY, CDR2 SAAADI. The CDR3 here is CASSESRVAVHQPQHF. CDR3 coding DNA: TGCGCCAGCAGTGAGTCAAGGGTAGCGGTTCATCAGCCCCAGCATTTT.

This clonotype came up a few times. The CDR3 DNA reads as TGCAGTGCTAGAGCGGGGGAGGGGGGGGGGAACACTGAAGCTTTCTTT. Translated: CSARAGEGGGNTEAFF. V gene TRBV20-1 combines with J gene TRBJ1-1; D possibly corresponds to TRBD1 (6 bases). Trimming removed 1 base at V and 1 base at J, with 16 bases between. CDR1 is DFQATT and CDR2 is SNEGSKA in the germline V gene (reference sequence). The CDR3 has 16 residues.

The chain uses TRBV27 and TRBJ2-1; TRBD2 agrees at 9 bases. The CDR3 extends over 18 amino acids. The trim removed 1 base at V and 4 bases at J, leaving 11 bases unmatched. CDR1 is MNHEY and CDR2 is SMNVEV in the germline V gene (reference sequence). Written as DNA, the CDR3 is TGTGCCAGCAGTTTATTAGGGAAACTAGCGGGCCTATACAATGAGCAGTTCTTC. This sequence encodes CASSLLGKLAGLYNEQFF.